These 27 T cell receptor beta chains came from one sample sequenced in a study of post-analysis software for immune sequencing data. No antigen has been assigned to these receptors. The authors incorporated unique molecular identifiers into the TCR beta cDNA libraries. TCRdb re-called the PCR reads through MiXCR, storing one row per CDR3 protein. Seen here are 700,000 to 800,000 distinct CDR3 sequences, roughly 27% observed once, and the top ten hold around 0.55%. The study, taken as a whole, reports: Comparison of patients with controls showed roughly five TRBV segments more frequent in patients, TRBV5-6, TRBV5-1 and TRBV20-1 among them.

The material sequenced was blood. The receptors originated from a girl aged 10-17 years with multiple sclerosis.

The J gene is TRBJ2-1, the V gene TRBV7-9; unclear D gene. This CDR3 region has 12 residues. Germline lookup yields CDR1 SEHNR and CDR2 FQNEAQ (reference sequence). Trimming removed 1 base at V and 9 bases at J, with 7 bases between. The DNA for the CDR3 is TGTGCCAGCAGCTTAGACTTCGGTGAGCAGTTCTTC. Its protein is CASSLDFGEQFF.

V and J are TRBV7-9 and TRBJ1-1; no firm D call. Germline CDR1 SEHNR, CDR2 FQNEAQ (reference sequence). The CDR3 is made up of 14 amino acids. V shed 5 bases and J shed 3 bases, with 13 bases lying between them. CDR3 region: CASSEARGYTEAFF. For the CDR3, the DNA is TGTGCCAGCAGCGAAGCCCGTGGGTACACTGAAGCTTTCTTT.

The V call is TRBV20-1, the J call TRBJ1-1; D is unresolved. This CDR3 region has 15 residues. V lost 3 bases to trimming and J lost 1 base, with 15 bases between them. Germline V gene data show CDR1 as DFQATT and CDR2 as SNEGSKA (reference sequence). CDR3 residues: CSARQPAGGNTEAFF. Written as DNA, the CDR3 is TGCAGTGCTAGGCAACCCGCAGGAGGGAACACTGAAGCTTTCTTT.

There are a few counts of this clonotype. The chain is built from TRBV5-1 and TRBJ2-5, with 12 bases lining up with TRBD1. The CDR3 consists of 16 residues. Unmatched junction bases numbered 9, after V lost 4 bases and J lost 5 bases. Looked up from germline, CDR1 is SGHRS and CDR2 is YFSETQ. CDR3 nucleotides: TGCGCCAGCAGCCCCCGGGACAGGGGGCTCGTGGAGACCCAGTACTTC. This translates into CASSPRDRGLVETQYF. Full variable domain (missing parts from reference TRBV5-1 and TRBJ2-5): KAGVTQTPRYLIKTRGQQVTLSCSPISGHRSVSWYQQTPGQGLQFLFEYFSETQRNKGNFPGRFSGRQFSNSRSEMNVSTLELGDSALYLCASSPRDRGLVETQYFGPGTRLLVL.

Concerning this clonotype: Because the CDR3 is missing its conserved closing phenylalanine or tryptophan, this is likely a read error. This rearrangement joins TRBV10-3 to TRBJ2-1; a weak D match, TRBD2 (6 bases). This CDR3 spans 15 amino acids. Trimming shortened V by 7 bases and J by 8 bases, and 21 bases separated the two germline ends. In germline, CDR1 is ENHRY, CDR2 SYGVKD. CDR3 region: CAITKLAGEDDEQFV. CDR3 coding DNA: TGTGCCATCACCAAACTAGCCGGAGAGGACGATGAGCAGTTCGTC.

This clonotype was seen a handful of times. This chain links TRBV27 with TRBJ1-2; D is perhaps TRBD1 (5 bases). The CDR3 is made up of 16 amino acids. V was shortened by 6 bases and J by 5 bases, with 22 bases between the two germline ends. CDR1 is MNHEY, CDR2 SMNVEV, per germline (reference sequence). CDR3 sequence: CASSHGWGSGGYGYTF. The CDR3 DNA follows: TGTGCCAGCAGCCATGGCTGGGGGAGTGGAGGGTATGGCTACACCTTC.

The CDR3 loop reads CSALGGLAGYNEQFF. CDR3 bases: TGCAGTGCCCTGGGGGGACTAGCGGGGTACAATGAGCAGTTCTTC. The chain couples TRBV20-1 to TRBJ2-1; 13 positions match TRBD2. V lost 6 bases to trimming and J lost 4 bases; unmatched junction nucleotides: 6. The length of the CDR3 is 15 residues. Germline V CDR1 and CDR2: DFQATT, SNEGSKA (reference sequence).

This clonotype was observed a single time. This sequence joins TRBV6-1 and TRBJ1-2; D gene uncertain. Germline assignment: CDR1 MNHNS and CDR2 SASEGT. V lost 1 base to trimming and J lost 4 bases, with 10 bases between them. This CDR3 spans 14 amino acids. This CDR3 reads CASSEDFRSYGYTF. The CDR3 DNA sequence: TGTGCCAGCAGTGAAGACTTCCGCAGCTATGGCTACACCTTC.

The chain employs TRBV27 and TRBJ2-5; a weak D match, TRBD2 (6 bases). This CDR3 is built from 14 residues. Per germline, CDR1 MNHEY and CDR2 SMNVEV (reference sequence). The germline V and J ends were trimmed by 5 bases and 6 bases, with 16 bases remaining between them. The CDR3 coding sequence is TGTGCCAGCAGTCCCAATAGGGACTCGAAGACCCAGTACTTC. Protein sequence: CASSPNRDSKTQYF.

In this sample, this clonotype turned up a few times. V and J are TRBV6-2 or TRBV6-3 and TRBJ2-7; D unclear. Germline CDR1 is MNHEY and CDR2 is SVGEGT. This CDR3 contains 12 residues. Trimming stripped 0 bases from V and 2 bases from J, with 2 bases between. DNA for the CDR3: TGTGCCAGCAGTTACTCAGCCTACGAGCAGTACTTC. Protein product: CASSYSAYEQYF.

In its sample, this clonotype was seen a few times. The V gene is TRBV5-6, the J gene TRBJ2-7; D not certain. Trimming took 4 bases from V and 2 from J, leaving 13 bases between them. CDR3 length equals 14 residues. Germline V gene sequence: CDR1 SGHDT, CDR2 YYEEEE. CDR3 in amino acids: CASSLYQAPYEQYF. The CDR3 bases are TGTGCCAGCAGCCTCTACCAGGCTCCCTACGAGCAGTACTTC.

The chain is built from TRBV6-4 and TRBJ2-2; D remains ambiguous. Germline V gene data show CDR1 as MRHNA and CDR2 as SNTAGT. The V end lost 5 bases, the J end lost 4 bases, and 8 bases lay between the germline ends. The CDR3 spans 13 residues. The CDR3 coding sequence is TGTGCCAGCAGTTATCAGTTCACCGGGGAGCTGTTTTTT. Translated, it gives CASSYQFTGELFF.

The chain links TRBV11-2 to TRBJ2-1, with TRBD2 matching over 7 bases. Germline V gene sequence: CDR1 SGHAT, CDR2 FQNNGV. The trim removed 5 bases at V and 8 bases at J, leaving 15 bases unmatched. CDR3 length: 16 residues. The CDR3 region is CASSPDYTGGVDEQFF. For the CDR3, the DNA is TGTGCCAGCAGCCCCGATTATACGGGAGGTGTCGATGAGCAGTTCTTC. The full variable domain, completed using reference TRBV11-2 and TRBJ2-1, is EAGVAQSPRYKIIEKRQSVAFWCNPISGHATLYWYQQILGQGPKLLIQFQNNGVVDDSQLPKDRFSAERLKGVDSTLKIQPAKLEDSAVYLCASSPDYTGGVDEQFFGPGTRLTVL.

This chain uses TRBV20-1 with TRBJ2-7; 9 bases line up with TRBD1. The CDR3 runs 13 residues. CDR1 is DFQATT and CDR2 is SNEGSKA in the germline V gene (reference sequence). V lost 8 bases to trimming and J lost 0 bases; unmatched junction nucleotides: 5. CDR3 nucleotides: TGCAGTATACTGGACAGGGGCTCCTACGAGCAGTACTTC. This codes for CSILDRGSYEQYF.

This CDR3 is CASSQEARARQRSRDTEAFF. As DNA, the CDR3 is TGCGCCAGCAGCCAAGAGGCCCGGGCCCGACAACGCTCCAGGGACACTGAAGCTTTCTTT. The chain recombines TRBV4-3 with TRBJ1-1; tentative D call: TRBD1 (5 bases). The germline V gene has CDR1 LGHNA and CDR2 YSLEER. The V end lost 0 bases, the J end lost 3 bases, and 26 bases lay between the germline ends. CDR3 length equals 20 residues.

The chain couples TRBV29-1 to TRBJ2-2, with D uncertain. CDR1 is SQVTM, CDR2 ANQGSEA, per germline. The V end was cut by 2 bases, the J end by 5 bases, with 3 bases between. CDR3 length equals 11 residues. CDR3 loop: CSVEMTGELFF. The CDR3 nucleotides are TGCAGCGTTGAAATGACCGGGGAGCTGTTTTTT.

The chain links TRBV14 to TRBJ2-1; D is unresolved. The germline V gene has CDR1 SGHDN and CDR2 FVKESK. Trimming cost V 5 bases and J 5 bases, with 16 bases left between them. This CDR3 has 15 amino acids. CDR3 sequence reads: CASSYSRPAHNEQFF. The CDR3 region has the DNA TGTGCCAGCAGCTACTCCCGTCCAGCCCACAATGAGCAGTTCTTC.

The chain carries TRBV19 and TRBJ2-1; 9 bases are shared with TRBD2. Germline assignment: CDR1 LNHDA and CDR2 SQIVND (reference sequence). This CDR3 is 15 amino acids long. Germline trimming cut 1 base from V and 2 bases from J; bases unmatched to any gene: 0. CDR3 protein: CASSIVAGAYNEQFF. The CDR3 nucleotides are TGTGCCAGTAGTATAGTAGCGGGAGCCTACAATGAGCAGTTCTTC.

The gene calls are TRBV6-5 and TRBJ1-2; D is unresolved. V lost 5 bases to trimming and J lost 8 bases, with 15 bases between them. CDR1 is MNHEY and CDR2 is SVGAGI in the germline V gene. The CDR3 extends over 13 amino acids. In DNA form, the CDR3 reads TGTGCCAGCAGTCCCTATGGCCTCCGGGGCTACACCTTC. Residues: CASSPYGLRGYTF.

This rearrangement joins TRBV6-6 to TRBJ1-1; D not resolved. CDR1 and CDR2 (germline): MNHNY, SVGAGI (reference sequence). Trimming removed 8 bases at V and 7 bases at J, with 17 bases between. This CDR3 is 13 amino acids long. DNA of the CDR3: TGTGCCAGCTGGCGGGGTTTATCGGGTGAAGCTTTCTTT. This codes for CASWRGLSGEAFF.

This clonotype was found a few times. One end of the junction fails to match germline, which may point to a read error. The chain combines TRBV5-1 with TRBJ1-4; D is possibly TRBD1 (5 bases). Germline V lookup: CDR1 SGHRS, CDR2 YFSETQ. The CDR3 has 15 amino acids. DNA for the CDR3: TGCGCCAGCAGCCCTTTGGGACTGCCGAATGAAAGACTGTTTTTT. Translated: CASSPLGLPNERLFF.

The gene calls are TRBV5-1 and TRBJ2-1; D is perhaps TRBD1 or TRBD2 (6 bases each). Looked up from germline, CDR1 is SGHRS and CDR2 is YFSETQ. Trimming left V 0 bases short and J 3 bases short, with 10 bases between. This CDR3 is built from 15 residues. CDR3 protein: CASSLEGGFYNEQFF. The DNA for the CDR3 is TGCGCCAGCAGCTTGGAAGGGGGGTTCTACAATGAGCAGTTCTTC.

As DNA, the CDR3 is TGCAGCGTTGAAGTGGGAGGGAATGAGCAGTACTTC. Translated, it gives CSVEVGGNEQYF. The rearrangement uses TRBV29-1 and TRBJ2-5; 7 nucleotides line up with TRBD2. The V and J ends lost 1 base and 11 bases, in that order; junction bases with no gene match: 7. CDR3 length: 12 residues. Germline V gene data show CDR1 as SQVTM and CDR2 as ANQGSEA.

This clonotype was counted a few times. V gene TRBV3-1 combines with J gene TRBJ2-3, with 11 bases lining up with TRBD2. With 4 bases clipped from V and 11 bases from J, the junction kept 2 bases outside the gene matches. The CDR3 extends over 12 amino acids. CDR1 is LGHDT, CDR2 YNNKEL, per germline (reference sequence). The CDR3 region has the DNA TGTGCCAGCAGCCCCGGGACTAGCGGGCAGTATTTT. Translating gives CASSPGTSGQYF.

The CDR3 loop is CASLEGRHGYTF. The CDR3 nucleotides read TGTGCCAGCCTGGAGGGCAGGCATGGCTACACCTTC. The rearrangement joins TRBV12-3 or TRBV12-4 to TRBJ1-2; D unclear. CDR3 length: 12 amino acids. V gave up 8 bases and J gave up 6 bases, with 13 bases separating them.

The rearrangement joins TRBV11-2 to TRBJ2-7; D could derive from TRBD1 or TRBD2 (6 bases each). The CDR3 has 13 amino acids. V lost 4 bases to trimming and J lost 2 bases, with 9 bases between them. CDR1 is SGHAT and CDR2 is FQNNGV in the germline V gene. CDR3: CASSWRDTYEQYF. Written as DNA, the CDR3 is TGTGCCAGCAGCTGGAGGGACACCTACGAGCAGTACTTC.

There are a few counts of this clonotype. The rearrangement links TRBV13 to TRBJ2-3, with a tentative D call TRBD2 (5 bases). Trimming left V 0 bases short and J 5 bases short, with 18 bases between. This CDR3 is built from 17 residues. Germline V gives CDR1 PRHDT, CDR2 FYEKMQ (reference sequence). The CDR3 DNA sequence: TGTGCCAGCAGCTTAGGGCAGCGCGTCGGTGGAGGAGATACGCAGTATTTT. Protein: CASSLGQRVGGGDTQYF.